This is a list of T cell receptor beta chains from one sample in a study of shared clonotypes between healthy human individuals. The table came from immunoSEQ multiplex PCR; TCRdb's copy has only in-frame clones and leaves some out. The sample includes just over 2,000,000 clones, approximately 94% seen only once; the top ten take roughly 1%. The sample taken for sequencing was naive CD8+ T cells sorted from blood. The receptors shown here come from a man between 18 and 35 years old in good health. CDR3s include the opening cysteine and the closing phenylalanine or tryptophan. The order of the fields is D gene, V gene, clone size, J gene, CDR3 protein, CDR3 DNA. A D gene is named only where the DNA matches it firmly. Size tells how often a clone was seen (once, few, many) or the class of an expanded clone, and some rows leave it out.

.,TRBV7-9,.,TRBJ2-3,CASGTQSDTQYF,TGTGCCAGCGGGACTCAATCAGATACGCAGTATTTT
.,TRBV9,once,TRBJ2-7,CASSPNSYEQYF,TGTGCCAGCAGTCCAAACTCCTACGAGCAGTACTTC
TRBD2,TRBV4-1,.,TRBJ2-3,CASSQDERRGASINTQYF,TGCGCCAGCAGCCAAGATGAACGGCGGGGGGCCTCTATAAATACGCAGTATTTT
.,TRBV30,.,TRBJ2-3,CAWGISSGTDTQYF,TGTGCCTGGGGTATTAGCTCGGGCACAGATACGCAGTATTTT
TRBD2,TRBV6-1,once,TRBJ2-7,CASSDRVDSGRPYEQYF,TGTGCCAGCAGTGATAGAGTGGATAGCGGGAGGCCCTACGAGCAGTACTTC
.,TRBV27,.,TRBJ2-3,CASSFWQGGADTQYF,TGTGCCAGCAGTTTTTGGCAGGGGGGCGCAGATACGCAGTATTTT
.,TRBV27,.,TRBJ1-6,CASSLTGALSPLHF,TGTGCCAGCAGTCTGACCGGGGCTCTTTCACCCCTCCACTTT
.,TRBV14,.,TRBJ2-1,CASSQEYLPNEQFF,TGTGCCAGCAGCCAAGAATACTTACCGAATGAGCAGTTCTTC
.,TRBV5-4,.,TRBJ2-5,CASSFISGTGETQYF,TGTGCCAGCAGCTTCATTTCCGGGACGGGAGAGACCCAGTACTTC
.,TRBV10-1,.,TRBJ1-5,CASSESVGQPQHF,TGCGCCAGCAGTGAGTCGGTGGGCCAGCCCCAGCATTTT